This TCR beta chain came from a study of blood T cell repertoires in COVID-19. Across the study: From the United States, Italy and Spain came samples of acute and convalescent COVID-19.

The germline V gene has CDR1 MNHEY and CDR2 SMNVEV (reference sequence). The CDR3 has 15 residues. V lost 5 bases, J lost 4 bases, and 8 bases stayed unmatched. Original methodology: Amplifying reference gene primers gave estimates of nucleated cell counts. Profiled with immunoSEQ multiplex PCR; TCRdb holds only in-frame clones, not every one. V and J calls and clone size are as listed in that table; D and trimming were resolved from the DNA. This table has some 340,000 clones, around 80% appearing once. Specimen: peripheral blood. The chain employs TRBV27 and TRBJ2-1; 7 nucleotides line up with TRBD1. This receptor was obtained from a young man with active or convalescent COVID-19. CDR3 loop: CASSPRDSPYNEQFF. The DNA of the CDR3 is TGTGCCAGCAGTCCCCGGGACAGCCCTTACAATGAGCAGTTCTTC.